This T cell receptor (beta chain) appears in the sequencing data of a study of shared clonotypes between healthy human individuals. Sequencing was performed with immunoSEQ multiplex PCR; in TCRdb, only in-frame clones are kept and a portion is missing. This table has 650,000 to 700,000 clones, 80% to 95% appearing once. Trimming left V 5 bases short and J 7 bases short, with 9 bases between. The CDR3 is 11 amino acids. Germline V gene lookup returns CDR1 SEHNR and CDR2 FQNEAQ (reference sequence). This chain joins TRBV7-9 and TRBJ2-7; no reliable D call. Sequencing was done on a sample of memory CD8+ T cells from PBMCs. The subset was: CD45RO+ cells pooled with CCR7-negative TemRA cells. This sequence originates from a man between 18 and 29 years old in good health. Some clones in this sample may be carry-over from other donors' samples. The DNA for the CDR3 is TGTGCCAGCAGCCCTAGTCAGGAGCAGTACTTC. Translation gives CASSPSQEQYF.